This T cell receptor beta chain appears in the sequencing data of a study of blood T cells in healthy people across ages. The wider study: The capture of about one barcoded beta molecule per two T cells was achieved by template switching. Study-level points and caveats: Long-lived donors exceeded aged donors in naive CD4+ cells and diversity. Nothing was known about donor CMV status, and this possibly confounded expanded clonotype changes. With age, beta diversity per million T cells declined roughly linearly, significantly by approximately 40.

This clonotype has at least ten counts. Antigen specificity is unknown. A second 7 to 11 cycle PCR used barcoded and J-beta primers. TCRdb called the 5' RACE reads again in MiXCR, with one record for every CDR3 protein. Here the sample spans hundreds of thousands of distinct CDR3 sequences, roughly 32% being singletons. The CDR3 consists of 14 residues. In germline, CDR1 is SGHRS, CDR2 YFSETQ. Between the trimmed V and J ends, which lost 2 bases and 3 bases, there was a span of 11 bases. J is TRBJ1-2 and V is TRBV5-1, with D possibly being TRBD1 (5 bases). The sample taken for sequencing was blood. The clonotype originates from a woman aged 80 or older in good health. This CDR3 reads CASSLQAKDYGYTF. In DNA, the CDR3 is TGCGCCAGCAGCTTACAGGCTAAGGACTATGGCTACACCTTC.